The 6 T cell receptor beta chains below were found in one sample sequenced in a study of CD8+CD57+ T cells in acquired aplastic anemia. CDR3 and TCR beta VDJ profiling relied on a genomic DNA template. TCRdb recomputed calls from the reads with MiXCR, one row per CDR3 protein. The table has about 120,000 distinct CDR3 sequences, 58% seen once; the top ten hold around 29%. Previously, flow cytometry had revealed CD8+CD57+ cell expansion in the patients chosen for sequencing. Input material: sorted CD4+, CD8+, or CD8+CD57+ T cells (not recorded which) from PBMCs. The receptors come from a human donor with aplastic anemia.

In DNA form, the CDR3 reads TGTGCCACCCCCCGAGAACCGGGACAGGGCTACGAGCAGTACTTC. As protein: CATPREPGQGYEQYF. This rearrangement joins TRBV10-3 to TRBJ2-7; TRBD1 matches at 9 bases. With V trimmed by 10 bases and J by 3 bases, 13 bases remained unmatched. The CDR3 is 15 residues long. CDR1 and CDR2 from the germline V gene are ENHRY and SYGVKD.

The J gene is TRBJ1-1, the V gene TRBV2, with 9 bases that match TRBD1. From germline, CDR1 is SNHLY and CDR2 FYNNEI. The CDR3 runs 17 residues. Trimming removed 6 bases from V and 4 bases from J; junction bases left unmatched: 15. The CDR3 here is CASRENRGTGRATEAFF. CDR3 nucleotide sequence: TGTGCCAGCAGAGAAAACCGAGGGACAGGGCGGGCCACTGAAGCTTTCTTT.

This clonotype is a singleton in its sample. A much larger clone is a single base away; this may be a read error. The V gene is TRBV6-1, the J gene TRBJ2-1, with 7 bases that match TRBD1. Germline V gene data show CDR1 as MNHNS and CDR2 as SASEGT. V was clipped by 8 bases and J by 7 bases; unmatched bases: 14. This CDR3 region has 15 residues. DNA of the CDR3: TGTGCCAGCGGACAACCGGTACAGGGGCTAAATGAGCAGTTCTTC. Translated, it gives CASGQPVQGLNEQFF.

V and J are TRBV29-1 and TRBJ1-1; the D is unclear. The V and J ends lost 5 bases and 3 bases respectively, with 13 bases between them. This CDR3 has 13 amino acids. The germline gives CDR1 SQVTM, CDR2 ANQGSEA. CDR3 sequence: CSVSVRGDTEAFF. CDR3 nucleotides: TGCAGCGTTTCGGTTCGAGGTGACACTGAAGCTTTCTTT. The complete variable domain, with remaining parts taken from reference TRBV29-1 and TRBJ1-1, reads SAVISQKPSRDICQRGTSLTIQCQVDSQVTMMFWYRQQPGQSLTLIATANQGSEATYESGFVIDKFPISRPNLTFSTLTVSNMSPEDSSIYLCSVSVRGDTEAFFGQGTRLTVV.

CDR3: CAISETKTSGKEQFF. The CDR3 DNA sequence: TGTGCCATCAGTGAGACCAAGACTAGCGGGAAAGAGCAGTTCTTC. V usage is TRBV10-3 and J usage is TRBJ2-1, with TRBD2 matching 11 bases. CDR1 is ENHRY, CDR2 SYGVKD, per germline. The CDR3 loop spans 15 amino acids. J lost 10 bases, V lost 2 bases, and 7 bases had no gene match.

The rearrangement joins TRBV20-1 to TRBJ2-1, with 8 bases aligning to TRBD2. Unmatched junction bases numbered 13, after V lost 6 bases and J lost 6 bases. This CDR3 has 15 amino acids. Germline values: CDR1 DFQATT, CDR2 SNEGSKA (reference sequence). The CDR3 is CSARSPAGEGNEQFF. CDR3 sequence (DNA): TGCAGTGCGCGATCTCCAGCGGGAGAAGGCAATGAGCAGTTCTTC.